Below, 16 T cell receptor beta chains from the same sample are listed, as sequenced in a study of T cell responses to AZD1222 COVID-19 vaccine. Here immunoSEQ multiplex PCR was the method, and the copy in TCRdb shows in-frame clones only, minus some. The sample lists 150,000 to 160,000 clones, about 85% occurring once. Sequenced here: peripheral blood, sampled after recovery from COVID-19. These receptors all stem from an adult who had recovered from COVID-19.

The sample holds one count of this clone. The rearrangement joins TRBV5-1 to TRBJ2-7, with D perhaps TRBD2 (5 bases). Per germline, CDR1 SGHRS and CDR2 YFSETQ. The V gene lost 3 bases and the J gene lost 4 bases, with 11 bases spanning the gap. CDR3 length: 13 amino acids. The DNA for the CDR3 is TGCGCCAGCAGCTCAGGACTGAGTTACGAGCAGTACTTC. Translated, it gives CASSSGLSYEQYF.

V is TRBV5-1 and J is TRBJ2-7; TRBD2 aligns across 7 bases. Germline V gene lookup returns CDR1 SGHRS and CDR2 YFSETQ. The CDR3 runs to 15 residues. Trimming at V came to 4 bases and at J to 2 bases, leaving 9 bases not matched to a gene. Here the CDR3 DNA reads TGCGCCAGCAGCCCCGGGGGGTTGGGCCCCTACGAGCAGTACTTC. Its translation is CASSPGGLGPYEQYF.

The CDR3 bases are TGCACCAGCAGCCTTTGGGGACTAGCGGCCCGCACAGATACGCAGTATTTT. It is translated as CTSSLWGLAARTDTQYF. This chain uses TRBV1 with TRBJ2-3; the DNA was not used to check the table's D call, TRBD2. TRBV1 is flagged as a pseudogene. The CDR3 contains 17 residues.

This clone was counted once. This rearrangement joins TRBV20-1 to TRBJ2-3, with 7 bases fitting TRBD1. With V trimmed by 3 bases and J by 2 bases, 5 bases remained unmatched. This CDR3 is 14 amino acids long. From germline, CDR1 is DFQATT and CDR2 SNEGSKA (reference sequence). The CDR3 DNA reads as TGCAGTGCTAGTACAGGGGCCCACACAGATACGCAGTATTTT. Translating gives CSASTGAHTDTQYF.

The CDR3 DNA sequence: TGTGCCAGCTCCCTTGACAGGGTCCAGGATGGCTACACCTTC. Amino acid sequence: CASSLDRVQDGYTF. The chain is built from TRBV18 and TRBJ1-2, with 7 positions matching TRBD1. The CDR3 is made up of 14 amino acids. Unmatched junction bases numbered 10, after V lost 6 bases and J lost 6 bases. CDR1 and CDR2 from the germline V gene are KGHSH and LQKENI.

The V gene is TRBV6-5, the J gene TRBJ1-5, with unresolved D. There are 14 residues in the CDR3. The ends were cut back, 6 bases at V and 2 bases at J, with 11 bases in the middle. Germline-derived CDR1 and CDR2 are MNHEY and SVGAGI. The CDR3 coding sequence is TGTGCCAGCAGAGGTCTCGGGGGCAATCAGCCCCAGCATTTT. It specifies CASRGLGGNQPQHF.

The chain couples TRBV14 to TRBJ2-1; the D call may be TRBD1 or TRBD2 (5 bases each). Trimming stripped 5 bases from V and 0 bases from J, with 11 bases between. CDR3 length: 15 amino acids. CDR1 and CDR2 (germline): SGHDN, FVKESK. The CDR3 here is CASSIGGTSYNEQFF. CDR3 nucleotide sequence: TGTGCCAGCAGCATCGGTGGGACCTCCTACAATGAGCAGTTCTTC.

The chain couples TRBV3-1 (or the pseudogene TRBV3-2) to TRBJ2-7; tentative D call: TRBD2 (5 bases). Trimming removed 4 bases from V and 5 bases from J, with 12 bases in between. CDR3 length: 13 amino acids. Germline lookup yields CDR1 LGHDT and CDR2 YNNKEL (reference sequence). The CDR3: CASSRQTRDEQYF. The CDR3 DNA sequence: TGTGCCAGCAGCCGCCAGACGAGGGACGAGCAGTACTTC.

J is TRBJ2-7 and V is TRBV24-1; TRBD1 agrees at 7 bases. The CDR3 has 14 amino acids. The V and J ends lost 5 bases and 4 bases, in that order; junction bases with no gene match: 7. Germline V gives CDR1 KGHDR, CDR2 SFDVKD. The chain's CDR3 is CATSVRGGGYEQYF. Written as DNA, the CDR3 is TGTGCCACCAGTGTTAGAGGGGGCGGATACGAGCAGTACTTC.

This chain connects TRBV7-2 to TRBJ1-1; the D gene is possibly TRBD1 (5 bases). The CDR3 runs 17 residues. Germline CDR1 and CDR2: SGHTA and FQGNSA. V lost 0 bases and J 1 base, leaving 15 bases between the germline ends. This CDR3 reads CASSLAPTRGGNTEAFF. CDR3 DNA sequence: TGTGCCAGCAGCTTAGCTCCTACTCGGGGGGGGAACACTGAAGCTTTCTTT.

The chain recombines TRBV18 with TRBJ2-7; TRBD1 matches 9 bases. V trimming: 2 bases; J trimming: 2 bases; junction bases outside the gene matches: 10. CDR1 and CDR2 (germline): KGHSH, LQKENI. The CDR3 consists of 17 residues. CDR3 sequence (DNA): TGTGCCAGCTCACCAATCGGGCCGGGACAGGGCACCTACGAGCAGTACTTC. This translates into CASSPIGPGQGTYEQYF.

The chain couples TRBV7-3 to TRBJ1-5; the D is unclear. In germline, CDR1 is SGHTA, CDR2 FQGTGA. Trimming pared 2 bases from V and 0 bases from J, leaving 8 bases between. The CDR3 covers 15 residues. CDR3 DNA sequence: TGTGCCAGCAGCTTAGACGGGAATAGCAATCAGCCCCAGCATTTT. Translation: CASSLDGNSNQPQHF.

The V call is TRBV9, the J call TRBJ2-1; a possible D gene is TRBD1 (7 bases). The CDR3 sequence is 17 residues long. CDR1 SGDLS and CDR2 YYNGEE come from the germline V gene. Between the trimmed V and J ends, which lost 0 bases and 1 base, there was a span of 14 bases. The CDR3 coding sequence is TGTGCCAGCAGCGTAGCATTGGCAGGGGGGTCCTACAATGAGCAGTTCTTC. It specifies CASSVALAGGSYNEQFF.

V gene TRBV19 combines with J gene TRBJ1-5; 7 bases are shared with TRBD1. Losses at the gene ends were 4 bases for V and 6 bases for J; bases not matched to a gene: 6. This CDR3 has 14 residues. In germline, CDR1 is LNHDA, CDR2 SQIVND (reference sequence). The CDR3 here is CASSTHRGTQPQHF. The CDR3 nucleotides are TGTGCCAGTAGTACCCACAGGGGAACTCAGCCCCAGCATTTT.

This clone was seen just once. The rearrangement joins TRBV7-9 to TRBJ2-1; weak D call: TRBD2 (5 bases). V was trimmed by 3 bases and J by 9 bases, leaving 12 bases between them. The CDR3 sequence is 13 residues long. Looked up from germline, CDR1 is SEHNR and CDR2 is FQNEAQ (reference sequence). CDR3 nucleotides: TGTGCCAGCAGCTTCGAGGGAATCGGTGAGCAGTTCTTC. Its translation is CASSFEGIGEQFF.

V usage is TRBV6-6 and J usage is TRBJ1-5; 7 positions match TRBD1. The CDR3 runs to 12 residues. In germline, CDR1 is MNHNY, CDR2 SVGAGI (reference sequence). The V gene end was trimmed by 9 bases and the J gene end by 6 bases; junction bases not matched to a gene: 5. CDR3 nucleotides: TGTGCCAGTACGACAGGGACTCAGCCCCAGCATTTT. It specifies CASTTGTQPQHF.